Presented here are 28 T cell receptor beta chains from one specimen sequenced in a study of T-cell reconstitution after alpha-beta-depleted transplantation in children. Library preparation (for TCRbeta) was performed with unique molecular identifiers. TCRdb re-called the PCR reads with MiXCR, one entry per CDR3 protein. The table lists hundreds of thousands of distinct CDR3 sequences, roughly a tenth of them singletons. Source: PBMCs, taken before TCRalphabeta/CD19-depleted stem cell transplant. The source is a boy in the first two years of life with acute myeloid leukemia, due to receive a stem cell transplant.

This clonotype was recorded at least ten times. The chain uses TRBV28 and TRBJ2-4; TRBD1 or TRBD2 may be the D gene (5 bases each). In germline, CDR1 is MDHEN, CDR2 SYDVKM. The CDR3 is 14 residues long. Between the trimmed V and J ends, which lost 10 bases and 4 bases, there was a span of 17 bases. The CDR3 DNA reads as TGTGCCACCCATGGGACCAGGGTAAAAAACATTCAGTACTTC. Translation gives CATHGTRVKNIQYF. Supplemented by reference TRBV28 and TRBJ2-4, the full variable domain reads DVKVTQSSRYLVKRTGEKVFLECVQDMDHENMFWYRQDPGLGLRLIYFSYDVKMKEKGDIPEGYSVSREKKERFSLILESASTNQTSMYLCATHGTRVKNIQYFGAGTRLSVL.

This clonotype has a count of ten or more. This sequence joins TRBV12-3 or TRBV12-4 and TRBJ2-3; no clear D. This CDR3 is built from 12 residues. The ends were cut back, 6 bases at V and 7 bases at J, with 11 bases in the middle. For the CDR3, the DNA is TGTGCCAGCAGCCCAACGCGGTATACGCAGTATTTT. It translates to CASSPTRYTQYF.

Only a few counts were recorded for this clonotype. The chain carries TRBV20-1 and TRBJ1-5; 8 nucleotides agree with TRBD1. This CDR3 has 14 amino acids. V shed 5 bases, J shed 3 bases, and the junction held 6 bases outside the gene matches. Germline CDR1 and CDR2: DFQATT and SNEGSKA (reference sequence). The DNA for the CDR3 is TGCAGTGCTCAGGACAGGGAGGACAATCAGCCCCAGCATTTT. Translation: CSAQDREDNQPQHF.

This chain connects TRBV5-1 to TRBJ2-7; a possible D gene is TRBD2 (5 bases). The V end lost 4 bases, the J end lost 6 bases, and 11 bases lay between the germline ends. CDR1 SGHRS and CDR2 YFSETQ come from the germline V gene. The CDR3 length is 12 residues. As DNA, the CDR3 is TGCGCCAGCAGCGGCCGGGATCTCGAGCAGTACTTC. Its translation: CASSGRDLEQYF.

This clonotype was seen repeatedly, ten times or more. The genes are TRBV13 and TRBJ2-7; 9 nucleotides align to TRBD1. This CDR3 contains 16 residues. With V trimmed by 0 bases and J by 1 base, 4 bases remained unmatched. Germline-derived CDR1 and CDR2 are PRHDT and FYEKMQ (reference sequence). CDR3 DNA: TGTGCCAGCAGCTTAGGGGACAGGGGCCCGTCCTACGAGCAGTACTTC. Translated, it gives CASSLGDRGPSYEQYF.

This clonotype came up many times. The chain uses TRBV5-1 and TRBJ1-1, with D possibly matching TRBD1 (5 bases). V lost 4 bases, J lost 3 bases, and 19 bases lay in between. This CDR3 comprises 16 residues. Germline V gene data show CDR1 as SGHRS and CDR2 as YFSETQ. The CDR3 region is CASSTSGIGVDTEAFF. CDR3 DNA sequence: TGCGCCAGCAGCACTTCAGGGATAGGCGTGGACACTGAAGCTTTCTTT.

Concerning this clonotype itself: An end of the junction differs from the germline gene, which may be a read error. This chain links TRBV10-3 with TRBJ2-2; D may match TRBD1 or TRBD2 (5 bases each). This CDR3 is built from 16 residues. Germline V gene lookup returns CDR1 ENHRY and CDR2 SYGVKD. Here the CDR3 DNA reads TGTGCCGTCAGTGAGCCGGGACCCCCCTTACCAAGGGAGCTGTTTTTT. This sequence encodes CAVSEPGPPLPRELFF.

This clonotype appeared many times. The chain joins TRBV27 to TRBJ1-6, with a weak D call TRBD1 (5 bases). The CDR3 is 14 residues long. CDR1 is MNHEY and CDR2 is SMNVEV in the germline V gene (reference sequence). V gave up 2 bases and J gave up 8 bases, with 10 bases separating them. The CDR3, as DNA: TGTGCCAGCAGTTTAGGGCAGGGAGATTCACCCCTCCACTTT. Translation gives CASSLGQGDSPLHF.

V usage is TRBV28 and J usage is TRBJ2-1, with 10 bases that match TRBD2. Losses at the gene ends were 6 bases for V and 0 bases for J; bases not matched to a gene: 8. Germline V gene lookup returns CDR1 MDHEN and CDR2 SYDVKM. This CDR3 has 17 amino acids. CDR3: CASSPRASGSSYNEQFF. The CDR3 DNA reads TGTGCCAGCAGCCCCAGGGCTAGCGGGAGCTCCTACAATGAGCAGTTCTTC.

In this sample, this clonotype turned up many times. The chain is built from TRBV5-1 and TRBJ2-4; TRBD2 is a possible D gene (6 bases). This CDR3 spans 14 amino acids. Germline CDR1 and CDR2: SGHRS and YFSETQ. V gave up 3 bases and J gave up 0 bases, with 7 bases separating them. CDR3 region: CASSWGLAKNIQYF. The CDR3 DNA is TGCGCCAGCAGCTGGGGACTAGCCAAAAACATTCAGTACTTC.

This clonotype was seen many times. The chain is built from TRBV11-1 and TRBJ2-1, with a tentative D call TRBD1 (6 bases). The CDR3 has 13 amino acids. Germline V gene lookup returns CDR1 SGHAT and CDR2 FQDESV (reference sequence). V lost 4 bases and J 5 bases, leaving 9 bases between the germline ends. CDR3 DNA sequence: TGTGCCAGCAGCTCGGACAGCAACAATGAGCAGTTCTTC. Amino acid sequence: CASSSDSNNEQFF.

The J gene is TRBJ2-3, the V gene TRBV6-4, with TRBD2 as a possible D gene (6 bases). Per the germline V gene, CDR1 is MRHNA and CDR2 is SNTAGT. This CDR3 is 15 amino acids long. The V end was cut by 3 bases, the J end by 2 bases, with 12 bases between. This chain's CDR3 is CASSEGSSDTDTQYF. CDR3 nucleotide sequence: TGTGCCAGCAGTGAGGGGTCTAGCGACACAGATACGCAGTATTTT.

This clonotype was detected ten times or more. The CDR3 loop reads CASSQDVWGHRRVQETQYF. The CDR3 nucleotides are TGTGCCAGCAGCCAAGATGTTTGGGGCCATAGGAGAGTACAAGAGACCCAGTACTTC. The gene calls are TRBV14 and TRBJ2-5, with D possibly TRBD1 on 5 matching bases. CDR3 size: 19 residues. Deletions cut 0 bases from V and 2 bases from J, with 22 bases between. Germline V gene data show CDR1 as SGHDN and CDR2 as FVKESK.

A word on this clonotype: A read error is possible here, since a much larger clone lies one base away. The V gene is TRBV11-2, the J gene TRBJ2-1; the D is unclear. V lost 0 bases and J lost 6, with 6 bases in between. Germline CDR1 reads SGHAT; CDR2 reads FQNNGV. CDR3 size: 13 residues. The CDR3 is CASSLEQSNEQFF. DNA of the CDR3: TGTGCCAGCAGCTTAGAACAGAGCAATGAGCAGTTCTTC.

This clonotype was counted many times. The V gene is TRBV10-3, the J gene TRBJ2-1; 7 nucleotides line up with TRBD2. The CDR3 runs to 16 residues. Germline trimming cut 7 bases from V and 0 bases from J; bases unmatched to any gene: 9. The germline gives CDR1 ENHRY, CDR2 SYGVKD. The CDR3 loop is CAITKTSVSSYNEQFF. The CDR3 nucleotides read TGTGCCATCACCAAAACTAGCGTTAGCTCCTACAATGAGCAGTTCTTC.

In regard to this clonotype: Sequence at one end of the junction differs from germline and may be a read error. The rearrangement joins TRBV3-1 to TRBJ1-2; the D is unclear. This CDR3 contains 15 residues. From germline, CDR1 is LGHDT and CDR2 YNNKEL (reference sequence). CDR3 nucleotides: TGTGCCTGCAGCCAAGACGAAGGAGCGGTTCATGGCTACACCTTC. Its protein is CACSQDEGAVHGYTF. Full variable domain (rest looked up from reference TRBV3-1 and TRBJ1-2): DTAVSQTPKYLVTQMGNDKSIKCEQNLGHDTMYWYKQDSKKFLKIMFSYNNKELIINETVPNRFSPKSPDKAHLNLHINSLELGDSAVYFCACSQDEGAVHGYTFGSGTRLTVV.

Details on this clonotype: This may be a read error: a much more frequent sequence differs by one nucleotide. The chain links TRBV5-1 to TRBJ2-3; no reliable D call. Germline CDR1 is SGHRS and CDR2 is YFSETQ. V was cut by 2 bases and J by 6 bases, with 10 bases left in between. The CDR3 covers 13 residues. The CDR3 nucleotides read TGCGCCAGCAGCTTCCAGATTCCCGATACGCAGTATTTT. Translated: CASSFQIPDTQYF. Full variable domain (outside the CDR3, taken from reference TRBV5-1 and TRBJ2-3): KAGVTQTPRYLIKTRGQQVTLSCSPISGHRSVSWYQQTPGQGLQFLFEYFSETQRNKGNFPGRFSGRQFSNSRSEMNVSTLELGDSALYLCASSFQIPDTQYFGPGTRLTVL.

As to this clonotype: A much more abundant neighbour one base away suggests this may be a read error. This chain links TRBV24-1 with TRBJ2-3; 7 bases fit TRBD1. The CDR3 loop spans 16 amino acids. Germline V gene sequence: CDR1 KGHDR, CDR2 SFDVKD. CDR3 in amino acids: CATSDPQGDTTDTRYF. The CDR3 bases are TGTGCCACCAGTGATCCTCAGGGGGACACCACAGATACGCGGTATTTT.

This clonotype came up many times. This chain joins TRBV12-3 or TRBV12-4 and TRBJ2-3; 11 nucleotides agree with TRBD2. The CDR3 covers 19 residues. V was clipped by 0 bases and J by 6 bases; unmatched bases: 14. The CDR3 spells CASSLAHPGLAGPEDTQYF. The DNA for the CDR3 is TGTGCCAGCAGTTTAGCGCACCCCGGACTAGCGGGCCCCGAGGATACGCAGTATTTT.

This clonotype was detected ten times or more. The genes are TRBV7-9 and TRBJ1-4, with 7 bases lining up with TRBD1. Trimming at V came to 1 base and at J to 8 bases, leaving 10 bases not matched to a gene. The germline gives CDR1 SEHNR, CDR2 FQNEAQ (reference sequence). The CDR3 totals 16 residues. DNA of the CDR3: TGTGCCAGCAGCTTAGGAGGAGGCCACAGGGGAGAAAAACTGTTTTTT. Translation: CASSLGGGHRGEKLFF.

This clonotype was detected many times. The CDR3 DNA sequence: TGCAGTGCTAGCGACGATGGGACTCTGTTTAACAATGAGCAGTTCTTC. This translates into CSASDDGTLFNNEQFF. The rearrangement uses TRBV20-1 and TRBJ2-1; D possibly corresponds to TRBD2 (6 bases). Germline CDR1 reads DFQATT; CDR2 reads SNEGSKA (reference sequence). Trimming took off 3 bases at V and 5 bases at J, with 20 bases between the two ends. The CDR3 covers 16 residues.

This clonotype was observed many times. J is TRBJ1-6 and V is TRBV7-9; maybe TRBD1 (6 bases). Germline CDR1 reads SEHNR; CDR2 reads FQNEAQ (reference sequence). V was clipped by 1 base and J by 2 bases, with 9 bases between them. The CDR3 consists of 16 residues. The CDR3 here is CASSLVGGPYNSPLHF. As DNA, the CDR3 is TGTGCCAGCAGCTTAGTCGGGGGGCCCTATAATTCACCCCTCCACTTT.

As regards this clonotype: This may be a read error: a much more frequent sequence differs by one nucleotide. CDR3 bases: TGTGCCAGCAGCTCCGGGATCCCGGACGAGCAGTACTTC. Encoded protein: CASSSGIPDEQYF. The chain couples TRBV5-4 to TRBJ2-7; D possibly corresponds to TRBD2 (5 bases). Germline V gene data show CDR1 as SGHNT and CDR2 as YYREEE (reference sequence). CDR3 size: 13 residues. The ends were cut back, 3 bases at V and 5 bases at J, with 12 bases in the middle. Drawing the rest from reference TRBV5-4 and TRBJ2-7, the complete variable domain is ETGVTQSPTHLIKTRGQQVTLRCSSQSGHNTVSWYQQALGQGPQFIFQYYREEENGRGNFPPRFSGLQFPNYSSELNVNALELDDSALYLCASSSGIPDEQYFGPGTRLTVT.

This clonotype was counted at least ten times. This chain connects TRBV4-1 to TRBJ2-1; 11 positions agree with TRBD2. Germline CDR1 reads MGHRA; CDR2 reads YSYEKL. The CDR3 loop spans 16 amino acids. The ends lost 0 bases at V and 3 bases at J; junction bases unmatched: 1. The DNA for the CDR3 is TGCGCCAGCAGCCAAGATGGACTAGCGGGCTACAATGAGCAGTTCTTC. Translating gives CASSQDGLAGYNEQFF.

This clonotype was recorded many times. The chain carries TRBV20-1 and TRBJ2-1, with D unresolved. Germline V lookup: CDR1 DFQATT, CDR2 SNEGSKA (reference sequence). The V and J ends lost 5 bases and 0 bases respectively, with 14 bases between them. The CDR3 covers 15 residues. The CDR3 loop reads CSAFLPGHSYNEQFF. Written as DNA, the CDR3 is TGCAGTGCTTTCCTTCCGGGCCACTCCTACAATGAGCAGTTCTTC.

Ten or more counts support this clonotype. The chain is built from TRBV5-1 and TRBJ2-3; tentative D call: TRBD1 (5 bases). The ends were cut back, 2 bases at V and 0 bases at J, with 10 bases in the middle. Germline CDR1 reads SGHRS; CDR2 reads YFSETQ. CDR3 length: 15 amino acids. Here the CDR3 reads CASSLRQTSTDTQYF. The CDR3 DNA follows: TGCGCCAGCAGCTTAAGACAGACTAGCACAGATACGCAGTATTTT.

This clonotype was observed at least ten times. V usage is TRBV9 and J usage is TRBJ2-7; D gene unclear. The CDR3 has 14 amino acids. The V end lost 5 bases, the J end lost 0 bases, and 12 bases lay between the germline ends. Germline CDR1 is SGDLS and CDR2 is YYNGEE. The CDR3 spells CASSPSASSYEQYF. CDR3 DNA sequence: TGTGCCAGCAGTCCCTCGGCCAGCTCCTACGAGCAGTACTTC.

Ten or more counts support this clonotype. The CDR3 is CSARQGNSPLHF. For the CDR3, the DNA is TGCAGTGCTAGACAGGGAAATTCACCCCTCCACTTT. This rearrangement joins TRBV20-1 to TRBJ1-6; TRBD1 is a possible D gene (5 bases). Trimming left V 2 bases short and J 7 bases short, with 6 bases between. Looked up from germline, CDR1 is DFQATT and CDR2 is SNEGSKA (reference sequence). The CDR3 contains 12 residues.